The 29 T cell receptor beta chains listed next were all sequenced from one sample in a study of cytomegalovirus exposure and HLA in healthy donors. Primers included in the PCR were 60 Vbeta and 13 Jbeta primers. The data were produced by immunoSEQ multiplex PCR, yet TCRdb's version contains in-frame clones alone and is incomplete. The sample totals some 130,000 clones; its top ten clones hold more than 1.5%. Sequencing input: PBMCs. The source is a woman in her thirties or forties in good health and CMV-seropositive.

This rearrangement joins TRBV29-1 to TRBJ1-2; the D gene is possibly TRBD1 (5 bases). Trimming took off 3 bases at V and 6 bases at J, with 14 bases between the two ends. The germline V gene has CDR1 SQVTM and CDR2 ANQGSEA. CDR3 length: 13 residues. The CDR3 nucleotides read TGCAGCGTTGAGGGGGGAGTCGGCGATGGCTACACCTTC. Its translation is CSVEGGVGDGYTF.

V usage is TRBV7-2 and J usage is TRBJ2-2; TRBD1 aligns across 7 bases. The CDR3 contains 15 residues. Germline CDR1 and CDR2: SGHTA and FQGNSA. The trim removed 4 bases at V and 4 bases at J, leaving 6 bases unmatched. The CDR3 DNA follows: TGTGCCAGCAGCTCGGACAGGAGGTCCACCGGGGAGCTGTTTTTT. Translation gives CASSSDRRSTGELFF.

The V and J genes are TRBV15 and TRBJ2-5; 7 bases fit TRBD2. The CDR3 extends over 17 amino acids. CDR1 and CDR2 from the germline V gene are LNHNV and YYDKDF (reference sequence). Unmatched junction bases numbered 15, after V lost 3 bases and J lost 5 bases. The chain's CDR3 is CATSSALTSAVIETQYF. DNA of the CDR3: TGTGCCACCAGCAGCGCCCTCACTAGCGCGGTTATTGAGACCCAGTACTTC.

The chain uses TRBV19 and TRBJ1-5, with D tentatively TRBD1 (5 bases). There are 15 residues in the CDR3. With 5 bases removed from V and 4 bases from J, the gap between germline ends came to 15 bases. The germline V gene has CDR1 LNHDA and CDR2 SQIVND (reference sequence). The CDR3 loop is CASSGPQGRNQPQHF. CDR3 sequence (DNA): TGTGCCAGTAGTGGACCGCAGGGCCGAAATCAGCCCCAGCATTTT. The full variable domain, with the rest looked up from reference TRBV19 and TRBJ1-5, is DGGITQSPKYLFRKEGQNVTLSCEQNLNHDAMYWYRQDPGQGLRLIYYSQIVNDFQKGDIAEGYSVSREKKESFPLTVTSAQKNPTAFYLCASSGPQGRNQPQHFGDGTRLSIL.

CDR3 amino acids: CASSMAGGGIYEQYF. CDR3 DNA: TGTGCCAGTAGTATGGCGGGAGGAGGGATCTACGAGCAGTACTTC. J is TRBJ2-5 and V is TRBV19; 8 bases are a match to TRBD2. The last part of the DNA fits TRBJ2-7 better; the J call may be wrong. CDR1 LNHDA and CDR2 SQIVND come from the germline V gene (reference sequence). The CDR3 spans 15 residues.

This rearrangement joins TRBV5-6 to TRBJ2-1, with 8 bases matching TRBD2. The J segment lost 6 bases and the V segment lost 5 bases, leaving 13 bases of the junction unmatched. This CDR3 spans 16 amino acids. Per germline, CDR1 SGHDT and CDR2 YYEEEE. DNA for the CDR3: TGTGCCAGCAGTCGGGGGGGCGGAGGGTCGGCCAATGAGCAGTTCTTC. It translates to CASSRGGGGSANEQFF. The whole variable domain, filled in from reference TRBV5-6 and TRBJ2-1, reads DAGVTQSPTHLIKTRGQQVTLRCSPKSGHDTVSWYQQALGQGPQFIFQYYEEEERQRGNFPDRFSGHQFPNYSSELNVNALLLGDSALYLCASSRGGGGSANEQFFGPGTRLTVL.

This rearrangement joins TRBV19 to TRBJ2-3, with a tentative D call TRBD2 (5 bases). Per the germline V gene, CDR1 is LNHDA and CDR2 is SQIVND (reference sequence). This CDR3 contains 11 residues. With 10 bases removed from V and 2 bases from J, the gap between germline ends came to 7 bases. The DNA for the CDR3 is TGTGCCACCGGGATCACAGATACGCAGTATTTT. This codes for CATGITDTQYF. Full variable domain (rest looked up from reference TRBV19 and TRBJ2-3): DGGITQSPKYLFRKEGQNVTLSCEQNLNHDAMYWYRQDPGQGLRLIYYSQIVNDFQKGDIAEGYSVSREKKESFPLTVTSAQKNPTAFYLCATGITDTQYFGPGTRLTVL.

The V and J genes are TRBV4-3 and TRBJ1-2; D gene ambiguous. CDR3 length equals 14 residues. Deletions cut 0 bases from V and 7 bases from J, with 12 bases between. In germline, CDR1 is LGHNA, CDR2 YSLEER. The CDR3 protein is CASSQDQQARGYTF. The CDR3 DNA sequence: TGCGCCAGCAGCCAAGATCAGCAGGCCCGTGGCTACACCTTC.

V usage is TRBV5-1 and J usage is TRBJ2-1; D is undetermined. The length of the CDR3 is 14 residues. Trimming removed 0 bases at V and 5 bases at J, with 9 bases between. Germline CDR1 reads SGHRS; CDR2 reads YFSETQ. CDR3 DNA: TGCGCCAGCAGCTTGGAGCAGGTGAACAATGAGCAGTTCTTC. Translation gives CASSLEQVNNEQFF.

The V call is TRBV7-2, the J call TRBJ2-7, with no clear D. Trimming took off 4 bases at V and 0 bases at J, with 13 bases between the two ends. The germline V gene encodes CDR1 SGHTA and CDR2 FQGNSA. This CDR3 region has 15 residues. The CDR3 reads CASSSLVPSSYEQYF. The CDR3, as DNA: TGTGCCAGCAGCTCCTTGGTCCCGAGCTCCTACGAGCAGTACTTC.

The rearrangement uses TRBV7-9 and TRBJ2-2; D is uncertain. The CDR3 extends over 17 amino acids. Trimming left V 1 base short and J 6 bases short, with 18 bases between. Looked up from germline, CDR1 is SEHNR and CDR2 is FQNEAQ (reference sequence). CDR3 protein: CASSLVGSIGNAGELFF. DNA for the CDR3: TGTGCCAGCAGCTTAGTCGGGTCAATCGGAAACGCCGGGGAGCTGTTTTTT.

This rearrangement joins TRBV6-4 to TRBJ2-3; the D gene is possibly TRBD2 (6 bases). This CDR3 contains 15 residues. Trimming removed 4 bases at V and 2 bases at J, with 13 bases between. Germline CDR1 and CDR2: MRHNA and SNTAGT. CDR3: CASSGGALSTDTQYF. The CDR3 DNA reads as TGTGCCAGCAGTGGCGGGGCCCTCTCCACAGATACGCAGTATTTT.

The rearrangement joins TRBV4-1 to TRBJ2-7, with D tentatively TRBD1 (5 bases). From germline, CDR1 is MGHRA and CDR2 YSYEKL. V dropped 1 base and J dropped 2 bases, with 12 bases sitting between them. This CDR3 comprises 15 residues. In DNA, the CDR3 is TGCGCCAGCAGCCAAGCCCCCGACAGAGCCTACGAGCAGTACTTC. Amino acids: CASSQAPDRAYEQYF.

CDR3 coding DNA: TGCACCAGCAGCCTCGTACCAGCTAACTATGGCTACACCTTC. The encoded protein is CTSSLVPANYGYTF. This chain uses TRBV1 with TRBJ1-2; the table's D call, TRBD1, has no DNA check behind it. TRBV1 is a pseudogene locus. This CDR3 has 14 amino acids.

This rearrangement joins TRBV9 to TRBJ2-1; weak D call: TRBD2 (6 bases). The V and J ends lost 4 bases and 9 bases respectively, with 23 bases between them. The CDR3 loop spans 16 amino acids. Germline V gene sequence: CDR1 SGDLS, CDR2 YYNGEE. CDR3 nucleotides: TGTGCCAGCAGCCCCCACGCCAGGCGGGGTGGCGGTGAGCAGTTCTTC. It codes for CASSPHARRGGGEQFF.

Here the CDR3 DNA reads TGTGCCAGCAGCTTAGGGGGCCTTGGTGGAAACTATGGCTACACCTTC. This encodes CASSLGGLGGNYGYTF. V gene TRBV11-2 combines with J gene TRBJ1-2; D possibly corresponds to TRBD1 (5 bases). CDR3 length: 16 residues. V gave up 1 base and J gave up 2 bases, with 14 bases separating them. Germline V CDR1 and CDR2: SGHAT, FQNNGV.

The chain's CDR3 is CASSLGGGNEKLFF. The CDR3 nucleotides read TGTGCCAGCTCCCTAGGTGGCGGGAATGAAAAACTGTTTTTT. The chain links TRBV18 to TRBJ1-4; D unclear. The V end was cut by 6 bases, the J end by 5 bases, with 13 bases between. The CDR3 loop spans 14 amino acids. Germline values: CDR1 KGHSH, CDR2 LQKENI.

The J gene is TRBJ1-2, the V gene TRBV6-1; D not certain. V was clipped by 2 bases and J by 8 bases, with 12 bases between them. The germline V gene has CDR1 MNHNS and CDR2 SASEGT. The CDR3 loop spans 13 amino acids. This CDR3 is CASSERGVRGYTF. The CDR3 DNA reads as TGTGCCAGCAGTGAAAGAGGAGTTAGGGGCTACACCTTC.

The V gene is TRBV5-1, the J gene TRBJ2-5, with TRBD1 matching 7 bases. The last part of the DNA fits TRBJ2-7 better; the J call may be wrong. The CDR3 runs to 14 residues. Germline CDR1 reads SGHRS; CDR2 reads YFSETQ. CDR3: CASSGRDSTYEQYF. CDR3 bases: TGCGCCAGCAGCGGCCGGGACAGTACCTACGAGCAGTACTTC.

The CDR3 loop is CASSLSGRAGETQYF. The CDR3 DNA follows: TGTGCCAGCAGTCTGAGCGGGAGGGCCGGTGAGACCCAGTACTTC. This rearrangement joins TRBV5-6 to TRBJ2-5, with 10 bases identical to TRBD2. CDR1 SGHDT and CDR2 YYEEEE come from the germline V gene. CDR3 size: 15 residues. Trimming cost V 5 bases and J 5 bases; bases outside gene matches: 9.

V usage is TRBV28 and J usage is TRBJ2-2, with 8 bases fitting TRBD2. Germline V lookup: CDR1 MDHEN, CDR2 SYDVKM. The V segment lost 3 bases and the J segment 0 bases; nucleotides outside the gene matches: 6. The CDR3 has 17 residues. CDR3 amino acids: CASSFPELAANTGELFF. CDR3 coding DNA: TGTGCCAGCAGTTTCCCGGAACTAGCGGCGAACACCGGGGAGCTGTTTTTT.

The rearrangement uses TRBV29-1 and TRBJ2-7; 12 nucleotides align to TRBD1. The V gene end was trimmed by 5 bases and the J gene end by 6 bases; junction bases not matched to a gene: 8. CDR1 and CDR2 (germline): SQVTM, ANQGSEA. The CDR3 has 14 residues. As DNA, the CDR3 is TGCAGCGTTCTCCCCCCGGGACAGGGGGCCGAGCAGTACTTC. It translates to CSVLPPGQGAEQYF.

The CDR3 bases are TGTGCCAGCAGCCCGAGTGCTATTCCGAACACCGGGGAGCTGTTTTTT. Amino acid sequence: CASSPSAIPNTGELFF. The rearrangement joins TRBV9 to TRBJ2-2; D is unresolved. The CDR3 spans 16 residues. Germline V gene lookup returns CDR1 SGDLS and CDR2 YYNGEE. The V end lost 4 bases, the J end lost 0 bases, and 13 bases lay between the germline ends.

V is TRBV6-1 and J is TRBJ2-7; TRBD2 aligns across 11 bases. The CDR3 runs to 17 residues. Per germline, CDR1 MNHNS and CDR2 SASEGT. The V gene end was trimmed by 3 bases and the J gene end by 1 base; junction bases not matched to a gene: 8. The chain's CDR3 is CASSDTSGSILSYEQYF. CDR3 coding DNA: TGTGCCAGCAGTGATACTAGCGGGAGTATCTTATCCTACGAGCAGTACTTC.

A note on this clone: Germline and junction disagree at one end, which may indicate a read error. The rearrangement links TRBV7-8 to TRBJ2-6, with D unresolved. The CDR3 covers 12 residues. Germline V lookup: CDR1 SGHVS, CDR2 FQNEAQ. The CDR3 nucleotides are TGTGCCGGCAGCTCCTCTTTCAACGTCCTGACTTTC. It yields the protein CAGSSSFNVLTF.

V usage is TRBV27 and J usage is TRBJ1-1, with 7 positions matching TRBD1. CDR1 is MNHEY, CDR2 SMNVEV, per germline (reference sequence). V trimming: 3 bases; J trimming: 6 bases; junction bases outside the gene matches: 10. The CDR3 is 15 amino acids. The CDR3 DNA reads TGTGCCAGCAGTTTTCTCCCGACAGGGAGGCCTGAAGCTTTCTTT. It yields the protein CASSFLPTGRPEAFF.

This chain connects TRBV18 to TRBJ1-4, with no clear D. The CDR3 has 14 residues. Germline lookup yields CDR1 KGHSH and CDR2 LQKENI. V lost 1 base and J 0 bases, leaving 3 bases between the germline ends. CDR3 DNA: TGTGCCAGCTCACCACGAGCAACTAATGAAAAACTGTTTTTT. Translation gives CASSPRATNEKLFF.

The chain links TRBV13 to TRBJ2-7; TRBD1 might be the D (5 bases). Trimming shortened V by 2 bases and J by 3 bases, and 8 bases separated the two germline ends. CDR1 is PRHDT, CDR2 FYEKMQ, per germline (reference sequence). CDR3 length: 13 residues. DNA of the CDR3: TGTGCCAGCAGCTTACGGCAGGGCTACGAGCAGTACTTC. Its protein product is CASSLRQGYEQYF.

CDR3 region: CASSHGQGIEPQHF. Here the CDR3 DNA reads TGTGCCAGCAGCCACGGACAGGGGATAGAGCCCCAGCATTTT. The rearrangement links TRBV11-2 to TRBJ1-5, with 9 bases lining up with TRBD1. Per germline, CDR1 SGHAT and CDR2 FQNNGV. The CDR3 consists of 14 residues. With 5 bases clipped from V and 8 bases from J, the junction kept 7 bases outside the gene matches. Based on the CDR3 plus reference TRBV11-2 and TRBJ1-5, the full variable domain is EAGVAQSPRYKIIEKRQSVAFWCNPISGHATLYWYQQILGQGPKLLIQFQNNGVVDDSQLPKDRFSAERLKGVDSTLKIQPAKLEDSAVYLCASSHGQGIEPQHFGDGTRLSIL.